Given below is one T cell receptor (beta chain) in context. Its antigen is not yet known. No quality values exist for individual bases; no much larger clone is one base distant. The CDR3 regions of human TCRbeta chains were subjected to immunosequencing. In the source study's methods: Repertoire TCRs were matched against a reference library of SARS-CoV-2-specific TCRs generated with the MIRA antigen-specificity platform. Breadth meant the fraction of unique TCRs that were SARS-CoV-2-associated, whereas depth meant the fraction of total T cells that were SARS-CoV-2-associated. Using the MIRA data, each spike-specific TCR was mapped to the spike region that the TCR reacts to and placed in a CD4 or CD8 class. Log10-transformed breadth and depth values were compared by one-way ANOVA with Sidak's multiple comparisons tests. Entries here come from immuneACCESS through TCRdb and include only in-frame sequences with V and J called. Some clones fail to appear in such tables; in the studies checked, an unresolved V gene covers under half of the shortfall, and the cause of the remainder is unknown. For V, J and clone size, that table is used; D and trimming come from the DNA. Here the sample has roughly 130,000 clones; about 90% occur a single time. The ten largest clones represent about 7.5% of the sample.

The label giving this sample's time point can be read as: about 28 days (+/-7) after the second vaccine dose. The treatment or condition label corresponds to: meningococcal conjugate vaccine given as trial control. Vaccinee samples were obtained from the UK trials COV001 and COV002, which included a single-blind randomized controlled phase 2/3 trial of AZD1222 (ChAdOx1 nCoV-19) in healthy adults. Trial participant PBMC samples were collected at day 0 and day 28 after the second dose for TCRbeta chain sequencing. CDR1 and CDR2, looked up from the germline V gene, are SGHTA and FQGTGA. The CDR3 numbers 16 residues from cysteine through phenylalanine. Kept here is only the CDR3 DNA, which spans 48 bases and is read in frame from base 1. Compared with germline, V lacks 5 bases and J lacks 4 bases; bases without a gene match: 8. These data belong to a study of T cell responses to AZD1222 COVID-19 vaccine (dated by TCRdb to the early 2020s). Study-level background: A total of under 250 trial participants underwent TCR sequencing, of whom more than 200 had received two doses of AZD1222 and 26 had received two doses of the MenACWY control vaccine. Trial participants were enrolled by age into 18-55, 56-69 and 70-plus year subgroups, with roughly 160, 29 and 62 TCR-sequenced participants respectively.

What the study reported, not specific to this receptor: After two AZD1222 doses, spike-specific TCR breadth and depth were significantly higher than at day 0 and than in MenACWY recipients. Nearly half of unique spike-specific TCRs reportedly recognized epitopes outside regions mutated in the B.1.351 and B.1.1.7 variants. Because no day 14 peak-response samples were available, the repertoires could be characterized only after the peak T cell response. Participants were mostly white British, with more females than males. The authors suggested clonal diversity may have been underestimated. In the small 56-69-year group, the increase in depth fell short of significance, most likely because of low power. Only a handful of AZD1222 recipients were SARS-CoV-2 seropositive at baseline, limiting conclusions about previously exposed vaccinees. The vaccine-associated CD4 TCRs covered the entire spike protein, and the dominant responses fell in regions 160-218 and 743-854.

The sequence was collected from an adult who received the MenACWY meningococcal vaccine as a control. The source was peripheral blood, collected 28 days after the second dose of the MenACWY control vaccine. The sequence links TRBV7-3 to TRBJ2-3; 11 bases in between match TRBD2. The CDR3 has the sequence CASSPSGGTGSDTQYF. The sequenced DNA is TGTGCCAGCAGCCCTAGCGGGGGGACGGGTTCAGATACGCAGTATTTT.